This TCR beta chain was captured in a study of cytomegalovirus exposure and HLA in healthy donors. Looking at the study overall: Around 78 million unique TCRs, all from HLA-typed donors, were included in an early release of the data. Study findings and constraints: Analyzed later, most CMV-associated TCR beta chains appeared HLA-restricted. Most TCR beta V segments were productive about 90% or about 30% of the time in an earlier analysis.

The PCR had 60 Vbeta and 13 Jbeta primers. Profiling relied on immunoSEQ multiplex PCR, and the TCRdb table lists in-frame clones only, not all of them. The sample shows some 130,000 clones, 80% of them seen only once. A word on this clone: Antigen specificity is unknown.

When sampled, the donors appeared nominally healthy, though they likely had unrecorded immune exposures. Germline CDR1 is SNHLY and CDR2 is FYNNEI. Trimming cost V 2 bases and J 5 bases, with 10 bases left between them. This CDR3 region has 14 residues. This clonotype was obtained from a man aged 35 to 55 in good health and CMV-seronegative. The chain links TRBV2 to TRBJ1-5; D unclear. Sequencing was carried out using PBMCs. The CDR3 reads CASSELTEDQPQHF. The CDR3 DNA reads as TGTGCCAGCAGTGAATTGACCGAGGATCAGCCCCAGCATTTT.